The 16 T cell receptor beta chains reported below all come from one sample, sequenced in a study of shared clonotypes between healthy human individuals (dated by TCRdb to 2018 to 2021). Preparation of the library involved the immunoSEQ multiplex PCR assay. TCRdb's version of the immuneACCESS table is confined to in-frame rearrangements and falls short of the full clone set. An unresolved V gene accounts for under half of the shortfall where checked; the remainder is of unknown origin. Counted in this sample were about 990,000 clones; around 78% of them appeared once. The ten most abundant clones make up around 0.6% of the sample. What was sequenced was memory CD4+ T cells from PBMCs. The intended sense of this specimen's cell subset or site label: CD45RA-negative fraction. These receptors originate from a man aged 18 to 29 in good health. Some clones in this sample may be carry-over from other donors' samples.

J is TRBJ2-3 and V is TRBV7-9; 11 bases fit TRBD2. J was trimmed by 2 bases and V by 6 bases; bases with no gene match: 10. The CDR3 extends over 17 amino acids. Germline CDR1 is SEHNR and CDR2 is FQNEAQ (reference sequence). In DNA form, the CDR3 reads TGTGCCAGCAGTCCAATAGCGGGAGGGCCGTTCACAGATACGCAGTATTTT. It specifies CASSPIAGGPFTDTQYF.

Many counts were recorded for this clone. In nucleotides, the CDR3 is TGTGCCAGCAGCCCCCAATTGGGGGGGGGAGTCTACGAGCAGTACTTC. It codes for CASSPQLGGGVYEQYF. V gene TRBV7-2 combines with J gene TRBJ2-7, with TRBD2 identical over 7 bases. Germline CDR1 and CDR2: SGHTA and FQGNSA. V gave up 5 bases and J gave up 3 bases; unmatched junction bases: 13. This CDR3 has 16 amino acids.

The chain links TRBV7-7 to TRBJ2-1; TRBD1 agrees at 7 bases. Germline V CDR1 and CDR2: SSHAT, FNYEAQ (reference sequence). CDR3 length equals 14 residues. With V trimmed by 2 bases and J by 9 bases, 7 bases remained unmatched. CDR3 sequence: CASSLNSGGGEQFF. The DNA for the CDR3 is TGTGCCAGCAGCTTAAACTCAGGGGGTGGTGAGCAGTTCTTC.

The V gene is TRBV9, the J gene TRBJ2-1, with D perhaps TRBD1 or TRBD2 (5 bases each). In germline, CDR1 is SGDLS, CDR2 YYNGEE. Trimming cost V 4 bases and J 5 bases, with 19 bases left between them. The CDR3 runs 16 residues. The CDR3: CASSPEGSRAHNEQFF. Here the CDR3 DNA reads TGTGCCAGCAGCCCAGAGGGGTCCAGGGCCCACAATGAGCAGTTCTTC.

This clone was seen only once. This sequence joins TRBV6-6 and TRBJ2-7; D call uncertain. The V gene's germline CDR1 is MNHNY and CDR2 SVGAGI (reference sequence). This CDR3 is built from 12 residues. V lost 2 bases and J lost 2, with 4 bases in between. Here the CDR3 DNA reads TGTGCCAGCAGTTACGTAGCCTACGAGCAGTACTTC. The encoded protein is CASSYVAYEQYF.

In this sample, this clone turned up once. CDR3: CASSPDREQPQHF. DNA for the CDR3: TGTGCCAGCAGCCCTGACAGGGAACAGCCCCAGCATTTT. The rearrangement joins TRBV6-5 to TRBJ1-5; 7 nucleotides line up with TRBD1. The CDR3 has 13 amino acids. V shed 6 bases, J shed 7 bases, and the junction held 6 bases outside the gene matches. Looked up from germline, CDR1 is MNHEY and CDR2 is SVGAGI.

The chain recombines TRBV5-1 with TRBJ2-4; D gene ambiguous. Trimming stripped 0 bases from V and 6 bases from J, with 10 bases between. Germline lookup yields CDR1 SGHRS and CDR2 YFSETQ. CDR3 length equals 14 residues. The CDR3 loop is CASSLGGERNIQYF. Here the CDR3 DNA reads TGCGCCAGCAGCTTGGGGGGTGAAAGAAACATTCAGTACTTC. Filled out from reference TRBV5-1 and TRBJ2-4, the complete variable domain reads KAGVTQTPRYLIKTRGQQVTLSCSPISGHRSVSWYQQTPGQGLQFLFEYFSETQRNKGNFPGRFSGRQFSNSRSEMNVSTLELGDSALYLCASSLGGERNIQYFGAGTRLSVL.

V and J are TRBV7-2 and TRBJ2-7, with D possibly TRBD2 on 5 matching bases. CDR1 is SGHTA, CDR2 FQGNSA, per germline. This CDR3 spans 17 amino acids. V shed 5 bases and J shed 2 bases, with 22 bases lying between them. CDR3 nucleotides: TGTGCCAGCAGCCTACAAGGTTTGCAACTAGATCCCTACGAGCAGTACTTC. This codes for CASSLQGLQLDPYEQYF. Drawing the rest from reference TRBV7-2 and TRBJ2-7, the complete variable domain is GAGVSQSPSNKVTEKGKDVELRCDPISGHTALYWYRQSLGQGLEFLIYFQGNSAPDKSGLPSDRFSAERTGGSVSTLTIQRTQQEDSAVYLCASSLQGLQLDPYEQYFGPGTRLTVT.

This clone was picked up a small number of times. The J gene is TRBJ1-1, the V gene TRBV5-6; 8 nucleotides line up with TRBD1. Germline V gene data show CDR1 as SGHDT and CDR2 as YYEEEE. The junction had 10 bases not matched to a gene; V was cut back by 6 bases and J by 3 bases. The CDR3 covers 15 residues. CDR3 in DNA: TGTGCCAGCAACCCTCTAGACAGGGGATACACTGAAGCTTTCTTT. Encoded protein: CASNPLDRGYTEAFF. The full variable domain, in which reference TRBV5-6 and TRBJ1-1 provide the parts outside the CDR3, is DAGVTQSPTHLIKTRGQQVTLRCSPKSGHDTVSWYQQALGQGPQFIFQYYEEEERQRGNFPDRFSGHQFPNYSSELNVNALLLGDSALYLCASNPLDRGYTEAFFGQGTRLTVV.

The V and J genes are TRBV10-3 and TRBJ1-1; 12 nucleotides match TRBD1. CDR1 is ENHRY and CDR2 is SYGVKD in the germline V gene. V dropped 7 bases and J dropped 4; count of bases not matched to a gene: 10. This CDR3 is built from 16 residues. For the CDR3, the DNA is TGTGCCATCAAGGGACCGGGACAGGGGGCCCTCACTGAAGCTTTCTTT. Translated, it gives CAIKGPGQGALTEAFF.

The genes are TRBV7-9 and TRBJ1-1, with D maybe TRBD1 (5 bases). V was shortened by 4 bases and J by 4 bases, with 19 bases between the two germline ends. Germline V CDR1 and CDR2: SEHNR, FQNEAQ (reference sequence). The CDR3 contains 16 residues. CDR3 loop: CASSSPKQGPLTEAFF. CDR3 nucleotides: TGTGCCAGCAGCTCACCCAAGCAGGGCCCACTCACTGAAGCTTTCTTT.

The sample holds a few counts of this clone. The chain is built from TRBV28 and TRBJ2-2; TRBD1 might be the D (6 bases). Germline CDR1 is MDHEN and CDR2 is SYDVKM. V was cut by 1 base and J by 6 bases, with 18 bases left in between. This CDR3 comprises 17 residues. This CDR3 reads CASSLLGTPTIAGELFF. The DNA of the CDR3 is TGTGCCAGCAGTTTATTGGGGACACCCACTATCGCCGGGGAGCTGTTTTTT.

The chain employs TRBV7-2 and TRBJ2-7; D might be TRBD2 (6 bases). The CDR3 contains 15 residues. Germline CDR1 is SGHTA and CDR2 is FQGNSA. Trimming cost V 3 bases and J 4 bases, with 16 bases left between them. CDR3 in DNA: TGTGCCAGCAGCTTTCTATCCGGGAGTCTGTACGAGCAGTACTTC. This sequence encodes CASSFLSGSLYEQYF.

This clone was detected only a few times. This sample also contains other DNA sequences that code for the same CDR3. J is TRBJ2-3 and V is TRBV6-1, with D unclear. V lost 3 bases to trimming and J lost 3 bases, with 4 bases between them. The germline V gene encodes CDR1 MNHNS and CDR2 SASEGT. This CDR3 is built from 12 residues. The CDR3 sequence: CASSEGTDTQYF. The CDR3 DNA reads as TGTGCCAGCAGTGAGGGGACAGATACGCAGTATTTT.

The rearrangement links TRBV30 to TRBJ2-1; D is uncertain. Germline V lookup: CDR1 GTSNPN, CDR2 SVGIG (reference sequence). The CDR3 is 15 amino acids. With 2 bases removed from V and 5 bases from J, the gap between germline ends came to 16 bases. The CDR3 region has the DNA TGTGCCTGGAGTTTGGGTAGAGGTGGAAACAATGAGCAGTTCTTC. It is translated as CAWSLGRGGNNEQFF.

The genes are TRBV4-1 and TRBJ2-3; 7 bases agree with TRBD2. Looked up from germline, CDR1 is MGHRA and CDR2 is YSYEKL. There are 17 residues in the CDR3. V dropped 4 bases and J dropped 2; count of bases not matched to a gene: 12. The CDR3, as DNA: TGCGCCAGCAGCCCGGGGCTAGCGGAAGAGTTCACAGATACGCAGTATTTT. This codes for CASSPGLAEEFTDTQYF.